The rows below give T cell receptor beta chains drawn from one sample of a study of post-analysis software for immune sequencing data. Each CDR3 protein is one row after TCRdb ran MiXCR on the PCR reads. Of hundreds of thousands of distinct CDR3 sequences detected, approximately 59% appear once; the ten largest clones hold over 9%. Sample: blood. All receptors derive from a girl under 10 years old with multiple sclerosis. Both conserved end residues are part of each CDR3. D genes are given only for firm matches. Some rows mark clone size as missing; the rest say once, few, many or name a class of expanded clone.

j_gene,v_gene,d_gene,abundance,CDR3aa,CDR3nt
TRBJ2-7,TRBV5-1,.,.,CASSFRTDPYEQYF,TGCGCCAGCAGCTTCCGGACAGATCCCTACGAGCAGTACTTC
TRBJ2-5,TRBV7-2,.,.,CASSFSTRETQYF,TGTGCCAGCAGCTTCTCTACGAGAGAGACCCAGTACTTC
TRBJ2-7,TRBV3-1,TRBD1,.,CASSQFRGTAYEQYF,TGTGCCAGCAGCCAGTTCAGGGGGACCGCCTACGAGCAGTACTTC
TRBJ1-1,TRBV29-1,TRBD1,.,CSVDPGQGMNTEAFF,TGCAGCGTTGACCCGGGACAGGGTATGAACACTGAAGCTTTCTTT
TRBJ2-7,TRBV12-5,TRBD1,.,CASGLGQAPYEQYF,TGTGCTAGTGGTCTGGGACAGGCCCCCTACGAGCAGTACTTC
TRBJ2-1,TRBV7-2,TRBD1,.,CASSPRQGLDEQFF,TGTGCCAGCAGCCCCCGACAGGGCCTCGATGAGCAGTTCTTC
TRBJ1-4,TRBV27,.,few,CASRGGQPPEKLFF,TGTGCCAGCAGGGGTGGACAGCCTCCAGAAAAACTGTTTTTT
TRBJ2-7,TRBV20-1,.,once,CSARRDFNEQYF,TGCAGTGCCAGGAGGGATTTCAACGAGCAGTACTTC
TRBJ2-3,TRBV7-8,.,.,CASSPQTTDTQYF,TGTGCCAGCAGCCCCCAGACCACAGATACGCAGTATTTT
TRBJ2-7,TRBV9,TRBD1,.,CASSNRDRPAEQYF,TGTGCCAGCAGCAACCGGGACAGGCCCGCTGAGCAGTACTTC
TRBJ2-1,TRBV20-1,.,.,CSASAGGAYNGQFF,TGCAGTGCTAGTGCGGGCGGGGCTTACAATGGGCAGTTCTTC
TRBJ2-3,TRBV25-1,.,few,CASSELVDTQYF,TGTGCCAGCAGTGAATTGGTAGATACGCAGTATTTT
TRBJ2-3,TRBV4-2,.,.,CASSQETVGTDTQYF,TGTGCCAGCAGCCAGGAGACAGTCGGCACAGATACGCAGTATTTT
TRBJ1-2,TRBV12-3/TRBV12-4,TRBD1,.,CASGDRGNYGYTF,TGTGCCAGCGGGGACAGGGGGAACTATGGCTACACCTTC
TRBJ2-3,TRBV27,.,.,CASSPAPWGADTQYF,TGTGCCAGCAGTCCCGCGCCTTGGGGGGCAGATACGCAGTATTTT
TRBJ1-2,TRBV7-2,.,.,CASSLGGASYGYTF,TGTGCCAGCAGCTTAGGGGGCGCGAGCTATGGCTACACCTTC
TRBJ1-1,TRBV29-1,.,.,CSVDTWTEAFF,TGCAGCGTCGACACATGGACTGAAGCTTTCTTT
TRBJ2-1,TRBV7-3,.,.,CASSFYGHNEQFF,TGTGCCAGCAGCTTTTACGGGCACAATGAGCAGTTCTTC
TRBJ2-1,TRBV20-1,.,.,CSARGGAGRMSYNEQFF,TGCAGTGCTAGAGGCGGTGCGGGGAGAATGTCCTACAATGAGCAGTTCTTT
TRBJ2-5,TRBV6-5,.,few,CASSYSIEDGETQYF,TGTGCCAGCAGTTACTCGATCGAAGATGGGGAGACCCAGTACTTC
TRBJ2-3,TRBV24-1,TRBD2,.,CATRAGLADTQYF,TGTGCCACCAGAGCGGGGCTCGCAGATACGCAGTATTTT
TRBJ2-7,TRBV5-1,TRBD1,few,CASSLEGAKNEQYF,TGCGCCAGCAGCTTGGAGGGGGCTAAAAACGAGCAGTACTTC
TRBJ1-2,TRBV7-9,.,once,CASSVQGTNYGYTF,TGTGCCAGCAGCGTGCAGGGGACAAACTATGGCTACACCTTC
TRBJ2-1,TRBV18,.,once,CASSPRGRAKANEQFF,TGTGCCAGCTCACCACGCGGCAGGGCCAAAGCCAATGAGCAGTTCTTC
TRBJ2-1,TRBV7-6,.,.,CASSLRGEGSYNEQFF,TGTGCCAGCAGCTTAAGGGGAGAGGGATCCTACAATGAGCAGTTCTTC
TRBJ2-1,TRBV29-1,.,.,CSVEYDNYNEQFF,TGCAGCGTTGAATATGACAACTACAATGAGCAGTTCTTC
TRBJ2-3,TRBV6-1,.,few,CASSSKSGGTDTQYF,TGTGCCAGCAGTAGTAAGTCCGGGGGCACAGATACGCAGTATTTT
TRBJ2-1,TRBV24-1,.,.,CATSDSRGYEQFF,TGTGCCACCAGTGATTCACGGGGCTATGAGCAGTTCTTC
TRBJ2-4,TRBV7-2,TRBD1,few,CASRDDRGGVAKNIQYF,TGTGCCAGCAGGGACGACAGGGGCGGGGTAGCCAAAAACATTCAGTACTTC
TRBJ2-3,TRBV29-1,TRBD2,.,CSVHGTSGRVDTQYF,TGCAGCGTGCACGGGACTAGCGGGCGGGTAGATACGCAGTATTTT
TRBJ2-5,TRBV3-1,.,.,CASSQLGASRDRETQYF,TGTGCCAGCAGCCAGCTCGGGGCTAGCCGAGATCGAGAGACCCAGTACTTC
TRBJ2-3,TRBV6-5,TRBD2,.,CASSYLPPGLAGSDTQYF,TGTGCCAGCAGTTACCTGCCCCCGGGACTAGCGGGTTCAGATACGCAGTATTTT
TRBJ1-1,TRBV5-1,TRBD1,.,CASSSGQGTEAFF,TGTGCCAGCAGCTCCGGACAGGGTACTGAAGCTTTCTTT
TRBJ2-3,TRBV7-2,.,few,CASSPQGSSTDTQYF,TGTGCCAGCAGCCCCCAGGGTAGTAGCACAGATACGCAGTATTTT
TRBJ2-4,TRBV6-2/TRBV6-3,.,.,CASSNLRVTKNIQYF,TGTGCCAGCAGTAATCTCAGGGTGACCAAAAACATTCAGTACTTC
TRBJ2-6,TRBV25-1,.,few,CASSLGGAASGANVLTF,TGTGCCAGCAGCCTAGGAGGGGCGGCCTCTGGGGCCAACGTCCTGACTTTC
TRBJ2-6,TRBV25-1,.,.,CASSEGPVGANVLTF,TGTGCCAGCAGTGAAGGACCCGTGGGGGCCAACGTCCTGACTTTC
TRBJ2-3,TRBV20-1,TRBD2,.,CSASPSGTYTDTQYF,TGCAGTGCTAGTCCTAGCGGAACCTACACAGATACGCAGTATTTT
TRBJ1-2,TRBV6-5,.,.,CASSYSGTSSYGYTF,TGTGCCAGCAGTTACTCCGGGACAAGCTCCTATGGCTACACCTTC
TRBJ2-7,TRBV25-1,.,.,CASSGPGDTHEQYF,TGTGCCAGCAGTGGGCCAGGGGACACCCACGAGCAGTACTTC
TRBJ2-7,TRBV20-1,.,.,CSAYFGGSYEQYF,TGCAGTGCCTATTTTGGGGGCTCCTACGAGCAGTACTTC
TRBJ2-5,TRBV4-1,.,.,CASSQDGNGQETQYF,TGCGCCAGCAGCCAAGATGGCAACGGCCAAGAGACCCAGTACTTC
TRBJ2-5,TRBV20-1,TRBD2,once,CSARSWGLGGETQYF,TGCAGTGCTAGATCTTGGGGACTAGGAGGGGAGACCCAGTACTTC
TRBJ1-6,TRBV6-2/TRBV6-3,.,.,CASSYLLRRKNSPLHF,TGTGCCAGCAGTTACCTCCTGAGGAGGAAGAATTCACCCCTCCACTTT
TRBJ2-5,TRBV6-2/TRBV6-3,TRBD2,.,CASSSAGLAGAHNEQYF,TGTGCCAGCAGTTCCGCCGGACTAGCGGGAGCCCACAATGAGCAGTACTTC
TRBJ2-3,TRBV6-2/TRBV6-3,.,.,CASTLRGSSTDTQYF,TGTGCCAGCACTCTGAGGGGTTCAAGCACAGATACGCAGTATTTT
TRBJ2-3,TRBV29-1,.,.,CSVPPGKADTQYF,TGCAGCGTCCCCCCCGGGAAAGCAGATACGCAGTATTTT
TRBJ2-3,TRBV10-3,.,.,CAISEGVSTDTQYF,TGTGCCATCAGTGAAGGGGTTAGCACAGATACGCAGTATTTT
TRBJ2-7,TRBV29-1,TRBD2,.,CSVRGLAGGPAEQYF,TGCAGCGTTCGAGGACTAGCGGGAGGGCCTGCCGAGCAGTACTTC
TRBJ1-2,TRBV10-3,TRBD1,.,CAISLPSRVTGQDIGYGYTF,TGTGCCATCAGTCTACCTTCGCGGGTAACGGGACAGGATATCGGCTATGGCTACACCTTC